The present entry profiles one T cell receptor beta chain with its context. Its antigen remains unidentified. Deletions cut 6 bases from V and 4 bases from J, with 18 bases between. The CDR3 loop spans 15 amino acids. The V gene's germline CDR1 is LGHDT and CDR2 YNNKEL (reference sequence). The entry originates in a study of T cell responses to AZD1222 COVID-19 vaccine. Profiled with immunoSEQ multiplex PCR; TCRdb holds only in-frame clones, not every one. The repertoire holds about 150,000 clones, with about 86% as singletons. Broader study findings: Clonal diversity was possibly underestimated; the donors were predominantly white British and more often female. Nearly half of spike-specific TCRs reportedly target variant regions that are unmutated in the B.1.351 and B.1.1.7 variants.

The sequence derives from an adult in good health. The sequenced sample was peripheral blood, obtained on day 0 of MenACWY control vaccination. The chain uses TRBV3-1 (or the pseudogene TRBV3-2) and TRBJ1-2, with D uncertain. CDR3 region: CASRNHAQSPYGYTF. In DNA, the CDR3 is TGTGCCAGCAGGAACCATGCCCAATCCCCCTATGGCTACACCTTC.